This TCR beta chain was identified in a study of blood T cell repertoires in COVID-19. Study overall: PBMCs, B-cell-depleted T cells, or T cells were the source of the cDNA or gDNA that made up the material.

The protocol was immunoSEQ multiplex PCR, while the TCRdb copy is restricted to in-frame clones and leaves out a portion. The profile shows 400,000 or so clones, about 89% of them singletons. Germline loops: CDR1 SGHAT, CDR2 FQNNGV. Trimming cost V 0 bases and J 7 bases, with 13 bases left between them. The CDR3 runs 15 residues. Only one count was recorded for this clone. This rearrangement joins TRBV11-2 to TRBJ2-1; D is perhaps TRBD2 (7 bases). Sequenced: peripheral blood. The sequence derives from a woman between 40 and 55 years old with COVID-19, enrolled during active disease. CDR3: CASSLDGGAGNEQFF. DNA of the CDR3: TGTGCCAGCAGCTTAGATGGGGGGGCAGGAAATGAGCAGTTCTTC.